Each of the 29 T cell receptor beta chains below was sequenced from the same sample in a study of blood T cell repertoires in COVID-19. Repertoires were generated with immunoSEQ multiplex PCR, while TCRdb's copy carries only in-frame clones and drops some. The sample has 90,000 or so clones, 85% seen once. The material sequenced was peripheral blood. These receptor sequences come from a man between 60 and 75 years old with acute or convalescent COVID-19.

The V gene is TRBV5-8, the J gene TRBJ1-5, with D unclear. Germline CDR1 reads SGHTS; CDR2 reads YDEGEE. The CDR3 sequence is 15 residues long. Trimming left V 4 bases short and J 9 bases short, with 20 bases between. DNA of the CDR3: TGTGCCAGCAGCCCAACGGGCGGGCCCCGGGGGCCCCAGCATTTT. This sequence encodes CASSPTGGPRGPQHF.

V usage is TRBV2 and J usage is TRBJ2-1, with 8 bases lining up with TRBD1. This CDR3 has 15 residues. The ends lost 7 bases at V and 4 bases at J; junction bases unmatched: 9. The germline CDR1 and CDR2 sequences are SNHLY and FYNNEI. DNA of the CDR3: TGTGCCAGCACCGCACGGACAGGGATTTACAATGAGCAGTTCTTC. Its translation: CASTARTGIYNEQFF. The full variable domain, rest sourced from reference TRBV2 and TRBJ2-1, is EPEVTQTPSHQVTQMGQEVILRCVPISNHLYFYWYRQILGQKVEFLVSFYNNEISEKSEIFDDQFSVERPDGSNFTLKIRSTKLEDSAMYFCASTARTGIYNEQFFGPGTRLTVL.

The chain employs TRBV6-1 and TRBJ1-6, with unresolved D. V was cut by 2 bases and J by 7 bases, with 6 bases left in between. In germline, CDR1 is MNHNS, CDR2 SASEGT. There are 13 residues in the CDR3. The CDR3 is CASSEPGNSPLHF. As DNA, the CDR3 is TGTGCCAGCAGTGAACCCGGGAATTCACCCCTCCACTTT.

The rearrangement links TRBV5-1 to TRBJ1-2; D not resolved. V lost 0 bases and J 5 bases, leaving 20 bases between the germline ends. CDR1 is SGHRS and CDR2 is YFSETQ in the germline V gene. The CDR3 is made up of 17 amino acids. This CDR3 is CASSLVSQAAAPYGYTF. CDR3 bases: TGCGCCAGCAGCTTGGTCTCGCAGGCCGCCGCCCCGTATGGCTACACCTTC.

The chain has TRBV4-1 and TRBJ2-7; 9 nucleotides agree with TRBD2. Germline-derived CDR1 and CDR2 are MGHRA and YSYEKL. V shed 4 bases, J shed 4 bases, and the junction held 8 bases outside the gene matches. The CDR3 runs 15 residues. As DNA, the CDR3 is TGCGCCAGCAGCCCCTCGACTAGCGGAGCTTACGAGCAGTACTTC. It specifies CASSPSTSGAYEQYF.

This clone was recorded once. The chain uses TRBV18 and TRBJ2-7; 11 nucleotides align to TRBD2. J was trimmed by 5 bases and V by 6 bases; bases with no gene match: 27. The germline V gene has CDR1 KGHSH and CDR2 LQKENI. The CDR3 is made up of 21 amino acids. CDR3 nucleotides: TGTGCCAGCTCCCTCCGGGAGGGGGCCCATCATAGCGGGAGGGCCGGGAACGAGCAGTACTTC. Protein sequence: CASSLREGAHHSGRAGNEQYF.

V gene TRBV5-4 combines with J gene TRBJ2-7; 10 bases agree with TRBD2. Germline values: CDR1 SGHNT, CDR2 YYREEE (reference sequence). The CDR3 is 16 residues long. V was pared by 0 bases and J by 2 bases, with 5 bases of the junction left unmatched. The CDR3 here is CASSLDSGGAPYEQYF. The CDR3 nucleotides read TGTGCCAGCAGCTTGGACAGCGGGGGGGCCCCCTACGAGCAGTACTTC.

This clone was recorded a few times. This sequence joins TRBV5-1 and TRBJ1-1, with 8 nucleotides matching TRBD1. The CDR3 runs to 15 residues. The germline gives CDR1 SGHRS, CDR2 YFSETQ. V lost 4 bases and J lost 0; bases outside the gene matches: 5. The CDR3 spells CASSRTGNMNTEAFF. CDR3 bases: TGCGCCAGCAGCCGGACAGGGAATATGAACACTGAAGCTTTCTTT. Full variable domain (outside the CDR3, taken from reference TRBV5-1 and TRBJ1-1): KAGVTQTPRYLIKTRGQQVTLSCSPISGHRSVSWYQQTPGQGLQFLFEYFSETQRNKGNFPGRFSGRQFSNSRSEMNVSTLELGDSALYLCASSRTGNMNTEAFFGQGTRLTVV.

The gene calls are TRBV15 and TRBJ1-1, with D tentatively TRBD1 (6 bases). Trimming pared 5 bases from V and 1 base from J, leaving 11 bases between. The CDR3 spans 14 residues. Per germline, CDR1 LNHNV and CDR2 YYDKDF (reference sequence). CDR3 bases: TGTGCCACCAGCGCCCAGACAGGGAACACTGAAGCTTTCTTT. Its translation: CATSAQTGNTEAFF.

The chain recombines TRBV6-5 with TRBJ2-7; a possible D gene is TRBD1 (6 bases). V was cut by 1 base and J by 3 bases, with 16 bases left in between. This CDR3 comprises 16 residues. Germline V gene data show CDR1 as MNHEY and CDR2 as SVGAGI. In DNA form, the CDR3 reads TGTGCCAGCAGTTACTGGAGCGGAACAGGGCTCTACGAGCAGTACTTC. The encoded protein is CASSYWSGTGLYEQYF.

This rearrangement joins TRBV5-4 to TRBJ1-2, with D possibly matching TRBD1 (6 bases). Between the trimmed V and J ends, which lost 6 bases and 1 base, there was a span of 19 bases. CDR1 is SGHNT, CDR2 YYREEE, per germline (reference sequence). The CDR3 has 16 amino acids. CDR3 sequence: CASTPSQGLGNYGYTF. CDR3 coding DNA: TGTGCCAGCACCCCATCACAGGGATTGGGTAACTATGGCTACACCTTC. The full variable domain, with the rest looked up from reference TRBV5-4 and TRBJ1-2, is ETGVTQSPTHLIKTRGQQVTLRCSSQSGHNTVSWYQQALGQGPQFIFQYYREEENGRGNFPPRFSGLQFPNYSSELNVNALELDDSALYLCASTPSQGLGNYGYTFGSGTRLTVV.

The CDR3 loop reads CASSFGRANTGELFF. CDR3 nucleotides: TGTGCCAGCAGCTTCGGGAGGGCGAACACCGGGGAGCTGTTTTTT. The chain is built from TRBV11-3 and TRBJ2-2; 8 bases match TRBD2. This CDR3 is built from 15 residues. Germline loops: CDR1 SGHNT, CDR2 YENEEA. The J segment lost 0 bases and the V segment lost 3 bases, leaving 0 bases of the junction unmatched.

Comments on this clone: Sequence at one end of the junction differs from germline and may be a read error. The chain employs TRBV2 and TRBJ1-5, with TRBD1 as a possible D gene (6 bases). The CDR3 runs 15 residues. Per the germline V gene, CDR1 is SNHLY and CDR2 is FYNNEI. CDR3 in amino acids: CASREGLGGQQPQHF. In DNA form, the CDR3 reads TGTGCCAGCAGAGAAGGGCTGGGGGGGCAACAGCCCCAGCATTTT.

The rearrangement joins TRBV7-9 to TRBJ1-2; D remains unclear. Germline V gives CDR1 SEHNR, CDR2 FQNEAQ (reference sequence). Trimming shortened V by 0 bases and J by 3 bases, and 14 bases separated the two germline ends. The CDR3 extends over 16 amino acids. DNA for the CDR3: TGTGCCAGCAGCTTAGCGTGGGCAGGAACCGACTATGGCTACACCTTC. Residues: CASSLAWAGTDYGYTF.

The rearrangement joins TRBV7-2 to TRBJ1-2; a possible D gene is TRBD1 (6 bases). The length of the CDR3 is 15 residues. Per germline, CDR1 SGHTA and CDR2 FQGNSA. Between the trimmed V and J ends, which lost 1 base and 5 bases, there was a span of 14 bases. CDR3 sequence (DNA): TGTGCCAGCAGCTTAGGCCGACAGGCCTTGTATGGCTACACCTTC. It yields the protein CASSLGRQALYGYTF.

J is TRBJ2-5 and V is TRBV6-2 or TRBV6-3; D perhaps matches TRBD1 (5 bases). This CDR3 has 15 residues. The V gene's germline CDR1 is MNHEY and CDR2 SVGEGT. Trimming removed 2 bases at V and 5 bases at J, with 15 bases between. The CDR3 spells CASSYLAGIMETQYF. The CDR3 DNA reads TGTGCCAGCAGTTACCTGGCAGGGATAATGGAGACCCAGTACTTC.

This clone has just a few counts. The chain links TRBV6-1 to TRBJ2-3; TRBD2 aligns across 9 bases. Per the germline V gene, CDR1 is MNHNS and CDR2 is SASEGT. The CDR3 sequence is 15 residues long. J gave up 1 base and V 1 base, and 0 bases lay outside the gene matches. DNA of the CDR3: TGTGCCAGCAGTGAAGAGCGGGGGGGCACAGATACGCAGTATTTT. This encodes CASSEERGGTDTQYF.

The V call is TRBV3-1 (or the pseudogene TRBV3-2), the J call TRBJ2-7; TRBD2 matches 8 bases. The CDR3 has 15 residues. The J segment lost 2 bases and the V segment lost 3 bases, leaving 6 bases of the junction unmatched. The germline V gene has CDR1 LGHDT and CDR2 YNNKEL (reference sequence). CDR3 amino acids: CASSHRTGGAYEQYF. CDR3 DNA sequence: TGTGCCAGCAGCCATCGGACGGGGGGGGCCTACGAGCAGTACTTC.

The gene calls are TRBV18 and TRBJ2-5; TRBD2 agrees at 13 bases. This CDR3 has 16 residues. Trimming removed 1 base from V and 5 bases from J; junction bases left unmatched: 4. The germline V gene encodes CDR1 KGHSH and CDR2 LQKENI. The CDR3 spells CASSPRTSGRRETQYF. Here the CDR3 DNA reads TGTGCCAGCTCACCACGGACTAGCGGGAGAAGGGAGACCCAGTACTTC.

The CDR3 loop reads CASSDLRGNTEAFF. The DNA of the CDR3 is TGTGCCAGCAGTGATCTTCGGGGGAACACTGAAGCTTTCTTT. The V call is TRBV6-1, the J call TRBJ1-1, with D hard to call. V lost 3 bases and J lost 1, with 9 bases in between. This CDR3 has 14 residues. The germline V gene encodes CDR1 MNHNS and CDR2 SASEGT.

The V call is TRBV7-2, the J call TRBJ2-1, with TRBD2 matching over 7 bases. Germline CDR1 SGHTA, CDR2 FQGNSA. CDR3 size: 15 residues. The V gene end was trimmed by 1 base and the J gene end by 5 bases; junction bases not matched to a gene: 5. The CDR3, as DNA: TGTGCCAGCAGCTTAGAGGCGGGAGCACACAATGAGCAGTTCTTC. Residues: CASSLEAGAHNEQFF.

This clone was seen only once. This chain uses TRBV29-1 with TRBJ1-2, with a tentative D call TRBD1 (6 bases). Germline-derived CDR1 and CDR2 are SQVTM and ANQGSEA. This CDR3 is 13 amino acids long. V shed 0 bases and J shed 6 bases, with 11 bases lying between them. The CDR3 DNA is TGCAGCGTTGAAGATCCAGGGGCGAATGGCTACACCTTC. Translation: CSVEDPGANGYTF.

The CDR3 is CSVARTREQYF. As DNA, the CDR3 is TGCAGCGTTGCCCGCACTCGGGAGCAGTACTTC. The J gene is TRBJ2-7, the V gene TRBV29-1; no definite D call. Germline CDR1 SQVTM, CDR2 ANQGSEA. V was trimmed by 4 bases and J by 7 bases, leaving 11 bases between them. The CDR3 covers 11 residues.

The gene calls are TRBV6-5 and TRBJ1-3, with D possibly being TRBD1 (6 bases). CDR1 is MNHEY, CDR2 SVGAGI, per germline. The CDR3 has 13 amino acids. V shed 7 bases and J shed 3 bases, with 10 bases lying between them. This chain's CDR3 is CASTQGLGNTIYF. The DNA for the CDR3 is TGTGCCAGCACGCAGGGGCTTGGAAACACCATATATTTT.

V is TRBV20-1 and J is TRBJ1-1; tentative D call: TRBD1 (6 bases). The V gene lost 3 bases and the J gene lost 2 bases, with 13 bases spanning the gap. The CDR3 spans 14 residues. Germline V CDR1 and CDR2: DFQATT, SNEGSKA (reference sequence). CDR3 sequence reads: CSASSGTLNTEAFF. The CDR3 DNA reads as TGCAGTGCTAGTTCCGGGACACTAAACACTGAAGCTTTCTTT.

The chain couples TRBV6-6 to TRBJ2-2; 9 positions agree with TRBD2. Germline lookup yields CDR1 MNHNY and CDR2 SVGAGI (reference sequence). The CDR3 loop spans 16 amino acids. V shed 0 bases and J 8 bases; nucleotides not matched to a gene: 7. The CDR3: CASSYSRPSGTGELFF. CDR3 coding DNA: TGTGCCAGCAGTTACTCGCGGCCTAGCGGGACAGGGGAGCTGTTTTTT.

V is TRBV5-4 and J is TRBJ2-3, with 16 bases that match TRBD2. The V segment lost 0 bases and the J segment 5 bases; nucleotides outside the gene matches: 6. The CDR3 is 18 amino acids. In germline, CDR1 is SGHNT, CDR2 YYREEE (reference sequence). CDR3 residues: CASSLGTGLAGGQDTQYF. The CDR3 DNA follows: TGTGCCAGCAGCTTGGGGACGGGACTAGCGGGGGGGCAAGATACGCAGTATTTT.

About this clone itself: The same CDR3 arises from other DNA sequences in this sample as well. The rearrangement links TRBV9 to TRBJ1-5, with unresolved D. The CDR3 covers 15 residues. Germline V gives CDR1 SGDLS, CDR2 YYNGEE. V was pared by 2 bases and J by 0 bases, with 9 bases between. This chain's CDR3 is CASSVDGYSNQPQHF. In DNA, the CDR3 is TGTGCCAGCAGCGTTGACGGGTATAGCAATCAGCCCCAGCATTTT. Full variable domain (rest looked up from reference TRBV9 and TRBJ1-5): DSGVTQTPKHLITATGQRVTLRCSPRSGDLSVYWYQQSLDQGLQFLIQYYNGEERAKGNILERFSAQQFPDLHSELNLSSLELGDSALYFCASSVDGYSNQPQHFGDGTRLSIL.

The genes are TRBV5-1 and TRBJ1-4; a possible D gene is TRBD1 (6 bases). V lost 2 bases to trimming and J lost 3 bases, with 11 bases between them. The CDR3 loop spans 15 amino acids. CDR1 and CDR2 from the germline V gene are SGHRS and YFSETQ. CDR3 DNA: TGCGCCAGCAGCTTTATACAGGGTTCTAATGAAAAACTGTTTTTT. Its protein is CASSFIQGSNEKLFF.